Listed below are T cell receptor beta chains from one sample, sequenced in a study of PD-1 blockade in classical Hodgkin lymphoma. Measured with immunoSEQ multiplex PCR; TCRdb has only the in-frame clones, and not every one. In the table there are 15,000 or so clones, around 72% of which are singletons. Sequenced here: peripheral blood mononuclear cells (PBMCs), sampled at baseline. The origin of the receptors is a human donor with classical Hodgkin lymphoma. CDR3s include the opening cysteine and the closing phenylalanine or tryptophan. A D gene is named only where the DNA matches it firmly. Size tells how often a clone was seen (once, few, many) or the class of an expanded clone, and some rows leave it out.

CASSPGQGALVDPYNSPLHF TGCGCCAGCAGCCCAGGACAGGGGGCCTTAGTGGATCCTTATAATTCACCCCTCCACTTT TRBJ1-6 TRBD1 - TRBV5-1
CASSRTANTGELFF TGTGCCAGCAGCCGGACCGCGAACACCGGGGAGCTGTTTTTT TRBJ2-2 - - TRBV28
CASGRQGGTDTQYF TGTGCCAGCGGTCGACAGGGAGGGACAGATACGCAGTATTTT TRBJ2-3 - - TRBV25-1
CASAPSGRAEEQFF TGTGCCAGCGCCCCGAGCGGGAGGGCTGAGGAGCAGTTCTTC TRBJ2-1 TRBD2 - TRBV18
CATSREIAAGGYTF TGTGCCACCAGCAGAGAAATTGCAGCAGGAGGCTACACCTTC TRBJ1-2 - medium-sized TRBV15
CASSLEPSSYNEQFF TGCGCCAGCAGCTTGGAACCGAGCTCCTACAATGAGCAGTTCTTC TRBJ2-1 - - TRBV5-1
CASRDLAGGGTQYF TGTGCCAGCAGAGACCTAGCGGGAGGAGGTACGCAGTATTTT TRBJ2-3 TRBD2 - TRBV13
CASSLSGADGKTQYF TGTGCCAGCAGCTTATCAGGGGCAGACGGGAAGACCCAGTACTTC TRBJ2-5 - - TRBV7-9
CASSPSRVSNQPQHF TGTGCCAGCTCACCTTCCAGGGTTAGCAATCAGCCCCAGCATTTT TRBJ1-5 - - TRBV18
CASSLTDTQYF TGCGCCAGCAGCTTGACAGATACGCAGTATTTT TRBJ2-3 - - TRBV5-1
CASSLRWGDNEQFF TGTGCCAGCAGCTTAAGGTGGGGGGACAATGAGCAGTTCTTC TRBJ2-1 - few TRBV7-3
CASSFGQIYEQYF TGTGCCAGCAGCTTCGGGCAGATCTACGAGCAGTACTTC TRBJ2-7 - - TRBV11-1
CASSLWAGVDYGYTF TGTGCCAGCAGCTTGTGGGCAGGGGTGGACTATGGCTACACCTTC TRBJ1-2 - medium-sized TRBV7-9
CSVLPGTTGELFF TGCAGCGTTCTCCCAGGGACCACCGGGGAGCTGTTTTTT TRBJ2-2 - few TRBV29-1
CAWSEGSKSYGYTF TGTGCCTGGAGTGAGGGTAGCAAAAGCTATGGCTACACCTTC TRBJ1-2 - - TRBV30
CAWSRLAGVPNEQFF TGTGCCTGGAGTAGGTTGGCGGGAGTACCCAATGAGCAGTTCTTC TRBJ2-1 TRBD2 - TRBV30
CASSPSMGRNYGYTF TGTGCCAGCTCACCATCCATGGGACGCAACTATGGCTACACCTTC TRBJ1-2 - - TRBV18
CASSARDYQETQYF TGTGCCAGTAGCGCCCGGGACTACCAAGAGACCCAGTACTTC TRBJ2-5 - - TRBV19
CASSPSSEEQYF TGTGCCAGCTCACCCTCGAGCGAAGAGCAGTACTTC TRBJ2-7 - few TRBV18
CASSLERNYEQYF TGTGCCAGCAGCTTAGAGCGGAACTACGAGCAGTACTTC TRBJ2-7 - - TRBV7-2
CASSLDFYNEQFF TGTGCCAGCAGCTTAGACTTCTACAATGAGCAGTTCTTC TRBJ2-1 - - TRBV7-2
CASSRAGTNIASNQPQHF TGTGCCAGTAGTCGGGCCGGGACAAATATTGCTAGCAATCAGCCCCAGCATTTT TRBJ1-5 - - TRBV19
CASSQDPGVLAGASTDTQYF TGTGCCAGCAGCCAAGATCCCGGGGTGTTAGCGGGGGCTAGCACAGATACGCAGTATTTT TRBJ2-3 TRBD2 - TRBV4-2
CASSESTGGTEAFF TGCGCCAGCAGTGAGTCTACGGGCGGCACTGAAGCTTTCTTT TRBJ1-1 - - TRBV10-2
CASSQQLLDNEQFF TGTGCCAGCAGCCAGCAGCTTTTGGACAATGAGCAGTTCTTC TRBJ2-1 - few TRBV4-2
CASRSPGGMKNIQYF TGTGCCAGCAGATCACCGGGGGGAATGAAAAACATTCAGTACTTC TRBJ2-4 TRBD2 - TRBV28
CASSFETSSPGELFF TGTGCCAGCAGCTTTGAGACTAGTTCTCCCGGGGAGCTGTTTTTT TRBJ2-2 - - TRBV12-1
CASSLKPGLSTDTQYF TGTGCCAGCAGCTTAAAACCAGGCCTCAGCACAGATACGCAGTATTTT TRBJ2-3 - once TRBV7-3
CASSEGPGQGLIGSGNTIYF TGTGCCAGCAGTGAAGGACCGGGACAGGGGTTGATAGGCTCTGGAAACACCATATATTTT TRBJ1-3 TRBD1 - TRBV9
CASMLLGFLRYEQYF TGCGCCAGCATGCTCTTGGGGTTCCTCCGTTACGAGCAGTACTTC TRBJ2-7 - - TRBV23-1
CASSLVAGYEQYF TGTGCCAGCAGCTTAGTAGCCGGGTACGAGCAGTACTTC TRBJ2-7 - - TRBV7-9
CASSQDRDNPYEQYF TGTGCCAGCAGCCAAGATAGGGACAACCCCTACGAGCAGTACTTC TRBJ2-7 - - TRBV14
CASRPVKGGAYEQYF TGTGCCAGCAGACCAGTTAAGGGGGGGGCCTACGAGCAGTACTTC TRBJ2-7 - - TRBV27
CASSLSQPLRQAGGYTF TGTGCCAGCAGTTTATCCCAACCCCTCAGACAGGCCGGAGGCTACACCTTC TRBJ1-2 - - TRBV28